The 17 T cell receptor beta chains reported below all come from one sample, sequenced in a study of human T cells and chemical hapten exposure. Time point: patch test 1, 2 weeks after DPC sensitization. The treatment was: therapeutic diphenylcyclopropenone sensitization with weekly scalp DPC. TCRdb reprocessed the RACE reads via MiXCR and lists one record per CDR3 protein. The table includes approximately 74,000 distinct CDR3 sequences, approximately 32% detected once. The specimen was whole blood, collected in connection with sensitization to the hapten diphenylcyclopropenone (DPC). The receptor set was obtained from a man between 35 and 55 years old with alopecia areata. Some clones in this sample may be carry-over from other donors' samples.

This clonotype was seen a few times. This sequence joins TRBV10-3 and TRBJ2-1; 7 bases fit TRBD2. Germline CDR1 and CDR2: ENHRY and SYGVKD. This CDR3 contains 16 residues. V shed 0 bases, J shed 4 bases, and the junction held 6 bases outside the gene matches. The CDR3 sequence: CAISESPGGGYNEQFF. For the CDR3, the DNA is TGTGCCATCAGTGAGTCTCCGGGAGGAGGGTACAATGAGCAGTTCTTC.

This chain links TRBV6-2 or TRBV6-3 with TRBJ1-5; tentative D call: TRBD1 (5 bases). The CDR3 is 13 residues long. Germline V gives CDR1 MNHEY, CDR2 SVGEGT. The V gene lost 6 bases and the J gene lost 6 bases, with 12 bases spanning the gap. CDR3 nucleotides: TGTGCCAGCAGCCGGGGGGAAGGTCAGCCCCAGCATTTT. Translating it yields CASSRGEGQPQHF.

This clonotype appeared a few times. The rearrangement links TRBV12-3 or TRBV12-4 to TRBJ1-1; D perhaps matches TRBD1 (5 bases). V lost 6 bases and J 6 bases, leaving 17 bases between the germline ends. This CDR3 comprises 14 residues. DNA of the CDR3: TGTGCCAGCAGCCTACGTTTGGGGCAATCTGAAGCTTTCTTT. Translated, it gives CASSLRLGQSEAFF.

V usage is TRBV15 and J usage is TRBJ2-1; 11 bases are a match to TRBD1. Trimming took 4 bases from V and 8 from J; bases not matched to a gene: 7. Germline V gives CDR1 LNHNV, CDR2 YYDKDF (reference sequence). The CDR3 extends over 15 amino acids. As DNA, the CDR3 is TGTGCCACCAGCATCTGGACAGGGGGCGTGGATGAGCAGTTCTTC. Its translation: CATSIWTGGVDEQFF. The full variable domain, completed using reference TRBV15 and TRBJ2-1, is DAMVIQNPRYQVTQFGKPVTLSCSQTLNHNVMYWYQQKSSQAPKLLFHYYDKDFNNEADTPDNFQSRRPNTSFCFLDIRSPGLGDTAMYLCATSIWTGGVDEQFFGPGTRLTVL.

J is TRBJ2-3 and V is TRBV7-2; D gene ambiguous. This CDR3 region has 15 residues. Germline V gene lookup returns CDR1 SGHTA and CDR2 FQGNSA. Trimming removed 3 bases from V and 2 bases from J, with 12 bases in between. Here the CDR3 DNA reads TGTGCCAGCAGCTTTAGTAGTAGGCTCACAGATACGCAGTATTTT. It specifies CASSFSSRLTDTQYF.

The chain employs TRBV19 and TRBJ2-1; D unresolved. The CDR3 runs 12 residues. Germline assignment: CDR1 LNHDA and CDR2 SQIVND (reference sequence). Trimming left V 6 bases short and J 3 bases short, with 6 bases between. CDR3 in DNA: TGTGCCAGTAGGGGCTTCTACAATGAGCAGTTCTTC. Protein sequence: CASRGFYNEQFF.

The chain uses TRBV28 and TRBJ1-5; TRBD1 aligns across 8 bases. V shed 4 bases and J 2 bases; nucleotides not matched to a gene: 10. Germline V lookup: CDR1 MDHEN, CDR2 SYDVKM. The CDR3 consists of 17 residues. CDR3 sequence reads: CASSSTGALKGNQPQHF. CDR3 nucleotide sequence: TGTGCCAGCAGTTCGACAGGGGCCCTGAAGGGCAATCAGCCCCAGCATTTT.

The chain links TRBV4-1 to TRBJ2-7, with D perhaps assigned TRBD1 or TRBD2 (6 bases each). With 4 bases removed from V and 3 bases from J, the gap between germline ends came to 16 bases. Germline assignment: CDR1 MGHRA and CDR2 YSYEKL. The CDR3 loop spans 15 amino acids. CDR3 sequence reads: CASSLGPGGLYEQYF. CDR3 sequence (DNA): TGCGCCAGCAGCCTCGGACCCGGGGGCCTCTACGAGCAGTACTTC.

V usage is TRBV19 and J usage is TRBJ1-5, with unresolved D. V was pared by 5 bases and J by 0 bases, with 11 bases between. The CDR3 totals 15 residues. CDR1 LNHDA and CDR2 SQIVND come from the germline V gene (reference sequence). DNA for the CDR3: TGTGCCAGTAGTTCGGCAGTATATAGCAATCAGCCCCAGCATTTT. Residues: CASSSAVYSNQPQHF. The entire variable domain, with the rest obtained from reference TRBV19 and TRBJ1-5, is as follows: DGGITQSPKYLFRKEGQNVTLSCEQNLNHDAMYWYRQDPGQGLRLIYYSQIVNDFQKGDIAEGYSVSREKKESFPLTVTSAQKNPTAFYLCASSSAVYSNQPQHFGDGTRLSIL.

This clonotype occurred a few times. V usage is TRBV14 and J usage is TRBJ2-1; 9 bases align to TRBD1. This CDR3 contains 15 residues. Per germline, CDR1 SGHDN and CDR2 FVKESK. V dropped 6 bases and J dropped 7; count of bases not matched to a gene: 10. The DNA for the CDR3 is TGTGCCAGCAGACAAACCGGGACAGGGTCGAATGAGCAGTTCTTC. As protein: CASRQTGTGSNEQFF. Complete variable domain (other parts from reference TRBV14 and TRBJ2-1): EAGVTQFPSHSVIEKGQTVTLRCDPISGHDNLYWYRRVMGKEIKFLLHFVKESKQDESGMPNNRFLAERTGGTYSTLKVQPAELEDSGVYFCASRQTGTGSNEQFFGPGTRLTVL.

This chain links TRBV6-5 with TRBJ2-1; no definite D call. This CDR3 has 13 amino acids. Germline CDR1 reads MNHEY; CDR2 reads SVGAGI. V lost 6 bases and J 5 bases, leaving 11 bases between the germline ends. Here the CDR3 DNA reads TGTGCCAGCAGCCCGGGTGCCCACAATGAGCAGTTCTTC. It yields the protein CASSPGAHNEQFF.

The chain recombines TRBV28 with TRBJ2-5; 8 nucleotides align to TRBD1. The ends lost 2 bases at V and 7 bases at J; junction bases unmatched: 6. This CDR3 has 14 residues. Germline lookup yields CDR1 MDHEN and CDR2 SYDVKM. CDR3 sequence reads: CASSLVQGAGTQYF. CDR3 in DNA: TGTGCCAGCAGTTTAGTGCAGGGGGCAGGGACCCAGTACTTC.

This clonotype appeared many times. CDR3 sequence (DNA): TGTGCCAGCACCGACGGGGCAGCAGGTGCAGATACGCAGTATTTT. Its protein is CASTDGAAGADTQYF. V gene TRBV6-5 combines with J gene TRBJ2-3; D assignment may be TRBD1 or TRBD2 (5 bases each). Germline V lookup: CDR1 MNHEY, CDR2 SVGAGI. This CDR3 has 15 amino acids. Trimming removed 7 bases from V and 4 bases from J, with 18 bases in between.

This chain connects TRBV4-1 to TRBJ2-3; either TRBD1 or TRBD2 may supply D (6 bases each). The CDR3 contains 14 residues. The V gene lost 7 bases and the J gene lost 1 base, with 12 bases spanning the gap. Germline V gives CDR1 MGHRA, CDR2 YSYEKL. CDR3 in DNA: TGCGCCAGCACCCGGGGGCAGGGCACAGATACGCAGTATTTT. Its protein product is CASTRGQGTDTQYF.

The chain couples TRBV12-3 or TRBV12-4 to TRBJ2-3, with 7 bases fitting TRBD2. The CDR3 covers 15 residues. V was pared by 3 bases and J by 4 bases, with 7 bases of the junction left unmatched. The CDR3 here is CASSFMAGASDTQYF. CDR3 bases: TGTGCCAGCAGTTTTATGGCGGGAGCATCAGATACGCAGTATTTT.

Notes on this clonotype: The junction does not match germline at one end; this may be a read error. The CDR3 DNA reads TGCAGTGCCCTCCAAGGGGTGGACACTGAAACTTTCTTT. It translates to CSALQGVDTETFF. This chain links TRBV20-1 with TRBJ1-1, with D possibly matching TRBD1 (5 bases). Germline V lookup: CDR1 DFQATT, CDR2 SNEGSKA (reference sequence). The CDR3 loop spans 13 amino acids.

This clonotype was detected a few times. The chain couples TRBV10-2 to TRBJ2-1; the match to TRBD2 covers 7 bases. The CDR3 extends over 14 amino acids. With V trimmed by 3 bases and J by 8 bases, 7 bases remained unmatched. Looked up from germline, CDR1 is WSHSY and CDR2 is SAAADI. The CDR3 sequence: CASSDGRIRYEQFF. CDR3 DNA: TGCGCCAGCAGTGACGGGAGGATCCGATATGAGCAGTTCTTC.